This is a list of T cell receptor beta chains from one sample in a study of T cell changes during pregnancy in multiple sclerosis. Using immunoSEQ multiplex PCR, the repertoire was profiled, and TCRdb retains in-frame clones only, with some absent. The data hold about 40,000 clones, with 89% observed a single time. This specimen consisted of CD4+ T cells from peripheral blood mononuclear cells, obtained in the first trimester of pregnancy. These TCRs come from a female donor with multiple sclerosis, enrolled in a pregnancy study. CDR3s include the opening cysteine and the closing phenylalanine or tryptophan. Fields, in order: D gene, V gene, J gene, clone size, CDR3 DNA, CDR3 protein. The D gene is left open where the match is weak. The listing skips clone size in some rows; elsewhere it reads once, few, many or a size class.

>TRBD1|TRBV6-1|TRBJ1-2|NA
TGTGCCAGCAGTGGACAGGGTCCCTATGGCTACACCTTC
CASSGQGPYGYTF
>TRBD1|TRBV10-3|TRBJ1-5|NA
TGTGCCACCATCGGGACAGGGGGACCGGGGGGCAATCAGCCCCAGCATTTT
CATIGTGGPGGNQPQHF
>NA|TRBV4-1|TRBJ1-2|NA
TGCGCCAGCAGCCAAAAGTCGCGGGGCGGCTACACCTTC
CASSQKSRGGYTF
>NA|TRBV9|TRBJ1-1|NA
TGTGCCAGCAGCGTAGTCGTCTCGGGGGGCACTGAAGCTTTCTTT
CASSVVVSGGTEAFF
>NA|TRBV7-9|TRBJ2-7|few
TGTGCCAGCAGCTTAGTGGAGGGGAGCGAGCAGTACTTC
CASSLVEGSEQYF
>TRBD2|TRBV6-1|TRBJ2-3|NA
TGTGCCAGCAGTGAAGTGTTTAGCGGGAGGGCCTGGGTTAGAGATACGCAGTATTTT
CASSEVFSGRAWVRDTQYF
>NA|TRBV19|TRBJ1-3|NA
TGTGCCAGTCACGAACGGACAGCCTCTGGAAACACCATATATTTT
CASHERTASGNTIYF
>TRBD1|TRBV7-9|TRBJ2-3|NA
TGTGCCAGCAGCACCAACAGGGGGCGGGATGGCACAGATACGCAGTATTTT
CASSTNRGRDGTDTQYF
>TRBD1|TRBV27|TRBJ2-1|NA
TGTGCCAGCAGTCGTGAGGACAGGTTCTACAATGAGCAGTTCTTC
CASSREDRFYNEQFF
>TRBD2|TRBV6-1|TRBJ2-2|NA
TGTGCCAGCAGTCCGGGGACTAGTGGCACCGGGGAGCTGTTTTTT
CASSPGTSGTGELFF
>NA|TRBV6-5|TRBJ2-1|NA
TGTGCCAGCAGTTCTAACAGGGTCCATGAGCAGTTCTTC
CASSSNRVHEQFF
>NA|TRBV29-1|TRBJ2-1|NA
TGCAGCGCCCCACGGCTCGGAGGAAATGAGCAGTTCTTC
CSAPRLGGNEQFF
>TRBD1|TRBV6-5|TRBJ1-6|NA
TGTGCCAGCAGTTACGGGACAGCTAATTCACCCCTCCACTTT
CASSYGTANSPLHF
>TRBD2|TRBV10-3|TRBJ2-1|NA
TGTGCCATCAGTGAGTGGGCTCGGGAGGCCTACAATGAGCAGTTCTTC
CAISEWAREAYNEQFF
>TRBD2|TRBV18|TRBJ2-7|NA
TGTGCCAGCTCACCAGGGACTAGCTCGCTGCGGATCCAGCCGTACTTC
CASSPGTSSLRIQPYF
>TRBD2|TRBV23-1|TRBJ2-7|NA
TGCGCCAGCAGTCAAAGGGAAAAGCGGGGTAAATCCTACGAGCAGTACTTC
CASSQREKRGKSYEQYF
>NA|TRBV2|TRBJ1-1|NA
TGTGCCAGCAGTCTCGACACTGAAGCTTTCTTT
CASSLDTEAFF
>NA|TRBV5-6|TRBJ2-5|few
TGTGCCAGCAGCTTGGTGCAGGGAGAGACCCAGTACTTC
CASSLVQGETQYF